This entry describes one TCR beta chain. These data originate in a study of blood T cell repertoires in COVID-19. Overall study context: PBMCs, B-cell-depleted T cells, or T cells were the source of the cDNA or gDNA that made up the material.

The CDR3 length is 15 residues. In germline, CDR1 is KGHSH, CDR2 LQKENI. V shed 5 bases, J shed 4 bases, and the junction held 5 bases outside the gene matches. Membership in each cohort depended on participant-reported clinical history. In the authors' methods: Estimates of nucleated cell counts were drawn from the amplification of reference gene primers. TCRdb keeps only in-frame clones here, not all; method: immunoSEQ multiplex PCR. The D gene and trimming were derived from the DNA, and the V and J assignments and clone size from that table. The sample contains around 150,000 clones, roughly 90% of which appear only once.

Sequencing used PBMCs or T cells enriched from blood (not recorded which). This clonotype was sampled from a woman aged 45-65 years who had recovered from COVID-19. The chain employs TRBV18 and TRBJ2-1; TRBD2 agrees at 10 bases. The CDR3 reads CASSASSGGYNEQFF. The CDR3 DNA follows: TGTGCCAGCTCAGCTTCTAGCGGGGGATACAATGAGCAGTTCTTC.